The 19 T cell receptor beta chains presented below share a single source sample, sequenced in a study of Ad26.COV2.S vaccination and SARS-CoV-2 variants. TCRdb keeps only in-frame clones here, not all; method: immunoSEQ multiplex PCR. The sample records 350,000 to 450,000 clones, about 88% being singletons. Documented treatment: over 15 received Ad26.COV2.S at low or high dose, single or two shots; about five received placebo; per-sample allocation not given. Samples came from day 63 after the first vaccine or placebo injection. Sequenced here: peripheral blood, sampled in a trial of Ad26.COV2.S vaccine versus placebo. These receptors came from a person aged 18-60 years who received the Ad26.COV2.S COVID-19 vaccine or a placebo.

This rearrangement joins TRBV18 to TRBJ2-7, with a possible D match to TRBD1 (5 bases). Germline values: CDR1 KGHSH, CDR2 LQKENI. There are 15 residues in the CDR3. Trimming stripped 0 bases from V and 4 bases from J, with 13 bases between. CDR3 nucleotides: TGTGCCAGCTCACCACCCTCGCTACCAGGGTACGAGCAGTACTTC. Protein sequence: CASSPPSLPGYEQYF.

This clone was picked up one time. The DNA of the CDR3 is TGTGCCAGCAGTGACAGTAGCTCTGGGGCCAACGTCCTGACTTTC. As protein: CASSDSSSGANVLTF. The rearrangement joins TRBV2 to TRBJ2-6; no definite D call. This CDR3 is 15 amino acids long. V lost 3 bases, J lost 0 bases, and 6 bases lay in between. CDR1 is SNHLY and CDR2 is FYNNEI in the germline V gene.

V gene TRBV10-2 combines with J gene TRBJ2-3, with 7 bases fitting TRBD2. The CDR3 contains 18 residues. Unmatched junction bases numbered 18, after V lost 6 bases and J lost 3 bases. Germline V gene data show CDR1 as WSHSY and CDR2 as SAAADI. CDR3 in amino acids: CASRSREDPTERTDTQYF. The CDR3 nucleotides read TGCGCCAGCAGGTCCCGGGAGGATCCCACAGAAAGAACAGATACGCAGTATTTT.

The chain joins TRBV5-4 to TRBJ2-5, with 8 bases matching TRBD2. J lost 0 bases, V lost 4 bases, and 8 bases had no gene match. This CDR3 is 16 amino acids long. Germline lookup yields CDR1 SGHNT and CDR2 YYREEE (reference sequence). The CDR3 DNA reads TGTGCCAGCAGCAAATCGGGACTAGGGGACCAAGAGACCCAGTACTTC. It codes for CASSKSGLGDQETQYF.

CDR3 DNA sequence: TGTGCCAGCAGCTTAGCTGGGCCAGGGGAGGGGTATGGCTACACCTTC. The encoded protein is CASSLAGPGEGYGYTF. This rearrangement joins TRBV7-2 to TRBJ1-2; TRBD1 might be the D (6 bases). The germline V gene has CDR1 SGHTA and CDR2 FQGNSA. CDR3 length: 16 residues. The V end was cut by 0 bases, the J end by 5 bases, with 16 bases between.

J is TRBJ2-3 and V is TRBV5-1, with a tentative D call TRBD2 (5 bases). The germline gives CDR1 SGHRS, CDR2 YFSETQ. V was pared by 4 bases and J by 2 bases, with 17 bases between. The CDR3 covers 16 residues. This CDR3 is CASSPRRAAFTDTQYF. The CDR3 DNA sequence: TGCGCCAGCAGCCCCCGGAGAGCGGCCTTCACAGATACGCAGTATTTT.

This clone turned up a few times. The genes are TRBV18 and TRBJ1-6, with 8 nucleotides matching TRBD1. J gave up 7 bases and V 6 bases, and 11 bases lay outside the gene matches. The germline CDR1 and CDR2 sequences are KGHSH and LQKENI. This CDR3 spans 16 amino acids. The CDR3 region has the DNA TGTGCCAGCTCCCCCGACAGGGGAAAGCTAAATTCACCCCTCCACTTT. Encoded protein: CASSPDRGKLNSPLHF.

The rearrangement joins TRBV14 to TRBJ2-2; D remains ambiguous. V lost 6 bases, J lost 4 bases, and 12 bases lay in between. Germline CDR1 and CDR2: SGHDN and FVKESK. The CDR3 runs 14 residues. CDR3 sequence reads: CASRAWPSTGELFF. As DNA, the CDR3 is TGTGCCAGCAGAGCTTGGCCGAGCACCGGGGAGCTGTTTTTT.

The V call is TRBV2, the J call TRBJ2-5, with D possibly called TRBD1 or TRBD2 (5 bases each). The germline gives CDR1 SNHLY, CDR2 FYNNEI. The CDR3 totals 11 residues. The germline V and J ends were trimmed by 7 bases and 7 bases, with 10 bases remaining between them. The CDR3 region has the DNA TGTGCCAGCATGCAGGGAGTGACCCAGTACTTC. Translation: CASMQGVTQYF.

The chain joins TRBV6-7 to TRBJ2-7, with D perhaps TRBD1 (6 bases). TRBV6-7 is an ORF for which the function is uncertain. The CDR3 is 14 amino acids. Trimming took off 9 bases at V and 3 bases at J, with 18 bases between the two ends. The CDR3 bases are TGTGCCAGGACCGGGACAAGGATTATCTACGAGCAGTACTTC. Translated: CARTGTRIIYEQYF.

The CDR3 is CASSLKGTGANEQFF. The DNA of the CDR3 is TGTGCCAGCAGCTTAAAGGGGACAGGGGCTAATGAGCAGTTCTTC. V is TRBV7-3 and J is TRBJ2-1; 10 positions agree with TRBD1. This CDR3 comprises 15 residues. CDR1 SGHTA and CDR2 FQGTGA come from the germline V gene. With 1 base clipped from V and 7 bases from J, the junction kept 4 bases outside the gene matches.

V and J are TRBV7-9 and TRBJ1-1; tentatively, D is TRBD1 (6 bases). Germline V gene lookup returns CDR1 SEHNR and CDR2 FQNEAQ (reference sequence). V lost 5 bases and J 4 bases, leaving 8 bases between the germline ends. The length of the CDR3 is 12 residues. CDR3: CASSRGATEAFF. The DNA for the CDR3 is TGTGCCAGCAGCCGGGGGGCCACTGAAGCTTTCTTT.

This chain links TRBV27 with TRBJ2-1; 8 bases agree with TRBD2. The CDR3 runs to 15 residues. Germline assignment: CDR1 MNHEY and CDR2 SMNVEV (reference sequence). J was trimmed by 7 bases and V by 6 bases; bases with no gene match: 11. CDR3 sequence: CASRLRREGLNEQFF. CDR3 bases: TGTGCCAGCAGGCTCCGTCGGGAGGGACTGAATGAGCAGTTCTTC.

The genes are TRBV2 and TRBJ2-3; D remains unclear. Germline CDR1 and CDR2: SNHLY and FYNNEI. The CDR3 extends over 15 amino acids. Trimming took off 7 bases at V and 0 bases at J, with 14 bases between the two ends. In nucleotides, the CDR3 is TGTGCCAGCACTCGTCGCGGACCTAGCACAGATACGCAGTATTTT. This translates into CASTRRGPSTDTQYF.

The genes are TRBV28 and TRBJ2-7; D is perhaps TRBD2 (6 bases). Between the trimmed V and J ends, which lost 4 bases and 5 bases, there was a span of 12 bases. Germline assignment: CDR1 MDHEN and CDR2 SYDVKM. The CDR3 has 13 amino acids. The CDR3 sequence: CASSWAPGDEQYF. CDR3 DNA: TGTGCCAGCAGTTGGGCCCCGGGGGACGAGCAGTACTTC.

A note on this clone: This CDR3 is also generated by other DNA sequences in the sample. CDR3 protein: CASSLQGANTEAFF. The CDR3 nucleotides are TGTGCCAGCAGTCTACAGGGGGCCAACACTGAAGCTTTCTTT. The chain recombines TRBV5-4 with TRBJ1-1, with 9 bases lining up with TRBD1. V shed 5 bases, J shed 2 bases, and the junction held 4 bases outside the gene matches. The CDR3 runs to 14 residues. Germline CDR1 SGHNT, CDR2 YYREEE (reference sequence).

This chain joins TRBV4-2 and TRBJ2-5; D may correspond to TRBD1 or TRBD2 (5 bases each). The ends were cut back, 2 bases at V and 3 bases at J, with 13 bases in the middle. Germline loops: CDR1 LGHNA, CDR2 YNFKEQ. The CDR3 covers 15 residues. The CDR3 sequence is CASSQNMRGEETQYF. The CDR3 nucleotides read TGTGCCAGCAGCCAAAACATGAGGGGTGAAGAGACCCAGTACTTC.

The V call is TRBV5-5, the J call TRBJ1-1, with a tentative D call TRBD1 (6 bases). V lost 0 bases and J lost 6, with 18 bases in between. Germline V lookup: CDR1 SGHKS, CDR2 YYEKEE (reference sequence). This CDR3 comprises 16 residues. The CDR3 DNA is TGTGCCAGCAGCTTGGAACCATCCTACAGGGTAGCTGAAGCTTTCTTT. It specifies CASSLEPSYRVAEAFF.

Here the CDR3 reads CASSWPGTQYF. Here the CDR3 DNA reads TGTGCCAGCAGCTGGCCCGGTACCCAGTACTTC. The chain carries TRBV5-4 and TRBJ2-5, with unresolved D. Germline CDR1 SGHNT, CDR2 YYREEE (reference sequence). The CDR3 runs 11 residues. Trimming pared 3 bases from V and 8 bases from J, leaving 8 bases between.